This T cell receptor (beta chain) was documented in a study of radiation and T cells in renal cell carcinoma (dated by TCRdb to 2018 to 2021). Study-level background: The samples were drawn from a clinical trial, where primary renal cell carcinomas were treated with 15 Gy of stereotactic body radiation therapy and then removed by nephrectomy 4 weeks afterward. TCR beta sequencing covered 50 to 55 samples in total, comprising some 26 tumors and approximately 27 peripheral blood samples. A total of 4,016,671 unique CDR3 nucleotide sequences, encoding around 2.7 million unique CDR3 amino acid sequences, were found across all 53 samples. General study outcomes and caveats: Because pretreatment tumor biopsies were not available, the baseline intratumoral presence of clonotypes could not be determined. Blood repertoire dynamics were not followed beyond 4 weeks after treatment. The single-armed trial design could not address effects of radiation dose or scheduling on the TCR repertoire. An increase in top tumor clonotypes in blood was observed from baseline to 2 weeks post-radiation, followed by contraction by 4 weeks, which was taken to suggest transient expansion of tumor-resident clones.

The germline V gene supplies CDR1 SGHDT and CDR2 YYEEEE. Trimmed from V: 0 bases; trimmed from J: 2 bases; junction bases lacking a gene match: 0. The CDR3 runs 14 residues from the cysteine to the phenylalanine. Kept here is only the CDR3 DNA, which spans 42 bases and is read in frame from base 1. Following the manufacturer's recommendations, the immunoSEQ kit was used to generate TCR beta libraries from genomic DNA. To prepare the libraries, a first multiplex PCR with proprietary primers was run, followed by a second PCR that added unique barcodes, and a bead cleanup was done after each round. A positive control reaction and a negative control reaction, both provided in the kit, were run with every batch of samples. The final libraries underwent checking on an Agilent 4200 TapeStation D1000 ScreenTape, volumetric pooling, and quantification by qPCR. Sequencing was performed on an Illumina NextSeq500 using a MidOutput 150-cycle cartridge, with 156 Read1 cycles, 15 Index1 cycles, and the kit custom primers. The pooled library was loaded at about 1 pM, with an approximately 21% PhiX control spiked in. Under the source paper's analysis protocol: Vendor-processed data were analyzed in R, with a clonotype defined as all T cells sharing the same CDR3 nucleotide sequence. In the clone abundance analyses, frequencies were normalized to the 10,000 most abundant clones in each sample. Public T cell clones, averaging fewer than five per sample, were removed before analysis. Tumor-enriched clonotypes and baseline blood-enriched clonotypes were defined as those with an abundance difference of at least 32-fold between compartments. Clonotypes expanded or contracted between blood time points were identified with a beta-binomial differential abundance model. Tumor-blood repertoire similarity was measured with the Baroni-Urbani and Buser coefficient, and group comparisons used two-tailed Wilcoxon tests in R. TCRdb retrieved this table from immuneACCESS and kept in-frame rearrangements only. Not all clones are present; in checked studies, unresolved V genes account for under half, and no reason is known for the remainder. V, J and clone size were drawn from that table, and D and trimming were deduced from the DNA. This sample holds roughly 130,000 clones; approximately 90% were observed only once. In total, the top ten clones hold 5.8% of the sample.

The sample's time point, from its label and the paper: blood 2 weeks post-SBRT. Sample treatment or condition, as interpreted from the label and publication: 15 Gy SBRT to primary tumor, nephrectomy 4 weeks later. To follow tumor-enriched clonotypes, peripheral blood was collected serially from radiation-treated patients at baseline and again at 2 weeks and 4 weeks after SBRT. All patients had renal cell carcinoma with clear cell pathology. The QIAamp DNA Blood Mini Kit (Qiagen) was used to prepare genomic DNA for TCR sequencing. The analyses included just those samples that passed every quality control check. This clone was counted a few times. Its binding antigen is unknown. No quality values exist for individual bases; no much larger clone is one base distant.

This clonotype was obtained from a woman aged 65 to 85 with renal cell carcinoma. This chain is built from TRBV5-6 and TRBJ2-7, with TRBD1 matching 9 junction bases. The sample here was blood, taken from a patient whose treatment included radiotherapy and nephrectomy. For the CDR3, the sequence is CASSLGTGAYEQYF. The DNA is TGTGCCAGCAGCTTGGGGACAGGGGCCTACGAGCAGTACTTC.